The 2 T cell receptor beta chains below all came from one sample that was sequenced in a study of T-cell memory formation after mild COVID-19. TCRdb ran MiXCR on the 5' RACE reads and lists one entry per CDR3 protein. The sample consists of hundreds of thousands of distinct CDR3 sequences, less than 25% of them appearing once. Sequenced: PBMCs or a T cell subset sorted from them (not recorded which). The origin of the receptors is an adult woman who had mild COVID-19 (a few samples of this study predate the infection). Cell type and time point are not known.

The rearrangement uses TRBV24-1 and TRBJ2-1, with 7 bases fitting TRBD1. There are 13 residues in the CDR3. From germline, CDR1 is KGHDR and CDR2 SFDVKD. Trimming removed 2 bases from V and 10 bases from J; junction bases left unmatched: 4. The CDR3 sequence is CATSDSPGQEQFF. The CDR3 DNA reads TGTGCCACCAGTGATTCTCCGGGACAGGAGCAGTTCTTC.

This clonotype showed up just a few times. The J gene is TRBJ1-2, the V gene TRBV2; a weak D match, TRBD1 (5 bases). The CDR3 is 13 residues long. The germline V and J ends were trimmed by 5 bases and 7 bases, with 14 bases remaining between them. CDR1 is SNHLY and CDR2 is FYNNEI in the germline V gene. The CDR3 is CASSYEGIGGYTF. The CDR3 DNA is TGTGCCAGCAGTTACGAGGGGATCGGTGGCTACACCTTC.